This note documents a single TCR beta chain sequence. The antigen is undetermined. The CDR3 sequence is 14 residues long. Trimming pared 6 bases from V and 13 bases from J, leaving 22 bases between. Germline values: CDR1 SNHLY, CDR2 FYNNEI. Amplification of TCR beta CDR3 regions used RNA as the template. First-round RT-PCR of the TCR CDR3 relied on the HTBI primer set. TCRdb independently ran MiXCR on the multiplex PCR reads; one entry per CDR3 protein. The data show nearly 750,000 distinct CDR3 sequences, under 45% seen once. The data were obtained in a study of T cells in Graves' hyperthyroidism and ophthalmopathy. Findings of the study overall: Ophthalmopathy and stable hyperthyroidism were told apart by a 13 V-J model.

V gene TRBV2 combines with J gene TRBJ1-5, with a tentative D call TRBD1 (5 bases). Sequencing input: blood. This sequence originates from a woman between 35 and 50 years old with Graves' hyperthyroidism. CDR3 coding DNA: TGTGCCAGCAGCGGGGGAGGGACGGGGAGCAATCAGCATTTT. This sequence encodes CASSGGGTGSNQHF.